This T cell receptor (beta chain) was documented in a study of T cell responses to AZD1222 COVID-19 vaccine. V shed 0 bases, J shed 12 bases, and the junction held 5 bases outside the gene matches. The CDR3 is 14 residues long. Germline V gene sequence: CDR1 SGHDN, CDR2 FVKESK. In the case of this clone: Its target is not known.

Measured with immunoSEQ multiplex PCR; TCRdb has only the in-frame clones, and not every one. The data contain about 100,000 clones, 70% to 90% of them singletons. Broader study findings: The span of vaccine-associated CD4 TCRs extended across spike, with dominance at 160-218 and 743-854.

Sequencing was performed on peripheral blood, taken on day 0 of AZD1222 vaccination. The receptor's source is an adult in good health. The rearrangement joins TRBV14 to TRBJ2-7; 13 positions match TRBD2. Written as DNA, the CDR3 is TGTGCCAGCAGCCAAGACCTACTAGCGGGGGGGCCGTACTTC. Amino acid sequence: CASSQDLLAGGPYF.